This TCR beta chain was retrieved from a study of siplizumab effects on memory and regulatory T cells. Study-wide results and limits: Memory cells seemed less diverse than naive T cells, which also seemed major contributors to the alloresponse. A minor share of alloreactive clones matched unstimulated subsets. For siplizumab cultures, the suppressive function of their proliferating Tregs was not confirmed.

Repertoires were generated with immunoSEQ multiplex PCR, while TCRdb's copy carries only in-frame clones and drops some. This sample carries 100,000 or so clones, around 92% of them seen once, and the ten largest clones take approximately 0.66%. As to this clone: The antigen is undetermined.

The TCR was taken from a human donor in good health. Sequencing was performed on Tregs sorted from blood.

The DNA for the CDR3 is TGCAGTGCTGGGCCGCTAGAGACCCAGTACTTC. As protein: CSAGPLETQYF. The rearrangement uses TRBV20-1 and TRBJ2-5, with D hard to call. The V gene lost 5 bases and the J gene lost 4 bases, with 8 bases spanning the gap. The length of the CDR3 is 11 residues. In germline, CDR1 is DFQATT, CDR2 SNEGSKA (reference sequence).